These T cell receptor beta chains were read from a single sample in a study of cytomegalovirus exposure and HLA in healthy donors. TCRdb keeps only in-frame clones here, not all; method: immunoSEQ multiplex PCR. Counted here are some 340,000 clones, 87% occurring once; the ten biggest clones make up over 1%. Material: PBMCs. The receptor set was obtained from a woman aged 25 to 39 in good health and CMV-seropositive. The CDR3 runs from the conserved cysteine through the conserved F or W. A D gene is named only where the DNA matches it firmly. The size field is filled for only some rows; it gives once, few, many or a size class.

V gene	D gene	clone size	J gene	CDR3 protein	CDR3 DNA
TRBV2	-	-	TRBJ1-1	CASSANRLNTEAFF	TGTGCCAGCAGTGCCAACAGATTGAACACTGAAGCTTTCTTT
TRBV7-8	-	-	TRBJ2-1	CASSSYNPGHAYNEQFF	TGTGCCAGCAGCTCTTATAACCCGGGACACGCTTACAATGAGCAGTTCTTC
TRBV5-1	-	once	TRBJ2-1	CASSSRGNNEQFF	TGCGCCAGCAGCTCGAGGGGGAACAATGAGCAGTTCTTC
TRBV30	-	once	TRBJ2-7	CAWMHNVRVPYEQYF	TGTGCCTGGATGCATAACGTCAGGGTACCCTACGAGCAGTACTTC
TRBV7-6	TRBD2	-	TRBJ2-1	CASRPSSGSSYNEQFF	TGTGCCAGCAGGCCCTCTAGCGGGAGCTCCTACAATGAGCAGTTCTTC
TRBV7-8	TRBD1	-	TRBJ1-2	CASSTTGVDGYTF	TGTGCCAGCAGCACAACAGGGGTGGATGGCTACACCTTC
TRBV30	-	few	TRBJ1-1	CAWDTGNTEAFF	TGTGCCTGGGATACAGGGAACACTGAAGCTTTCTTT
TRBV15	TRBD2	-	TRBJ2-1	CATSREGGLAGPRSYNEQFF	TGTGCCACCAGCAGAGAGGGGGGACTAGCGGGACCCCGCTCCTACAATGAGCAGTTCTTC
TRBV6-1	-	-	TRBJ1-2	CASSEEGSYGHTF	TGTGCCAGCAGTGAGGAGGGGTCCTATGGCCACACCTTC
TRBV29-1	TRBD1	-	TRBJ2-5	CSAKDRGETQYF	TGCAGCGCCAAGGACAGGGGAGAGACCCAGTACTTC
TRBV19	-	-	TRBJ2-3	CASSIVRGTDTQYF	TGTGCCAGTAGTATAGTCAGGGGTACAGATACGCAGTATTTT
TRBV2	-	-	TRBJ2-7	CASSESWDGYEQYF	TGTGCCAGCAGTGAATCATGGGACGGATACGAGCAGTACTTC
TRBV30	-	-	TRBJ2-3	CAWRMGSTDTQYF	TGTGCCTGGAGGATGGGATCCACAGATACGCAGTATTTT
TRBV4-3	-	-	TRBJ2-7	CASSPFYARGQGGRYEQYF	TGCGCCAGCAGCCCCTTTTATGCTCGAGGGCAGGGAGGTCGGTACGAGCAGTACTTC
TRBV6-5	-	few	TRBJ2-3	CASRWTLSSTDTQYF	TGTGCCAGCAGATGGACTCTTAGTAGCACAGATACGCAGTATTTT
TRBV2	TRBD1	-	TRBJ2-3	CASSEKGQVTDTQYF	TGTGCCAGCAGTGAAAAAGGACAGGTCACAGATACGCAGTATTTT
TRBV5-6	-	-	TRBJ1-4	CASTRDGFLEEKLFF	TGTGCCAGCACCCGGGACGGATTTTTGGAGGAAAAACTGTTTTTT
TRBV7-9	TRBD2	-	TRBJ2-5	CASSFWRRESETQYF	TGTGCCAGCAGCTTCTGGCGGCGGGAGTCAGAGACCCAGTACTTC
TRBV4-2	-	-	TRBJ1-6	CASSQEIAQLSSYNSPLHF	TGTGCCAGCAGCCAAGAGATAGCGCAGCTAAGCTCCTATAATTCACCCCTCCACTTT
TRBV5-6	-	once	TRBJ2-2	CASSLAGVGITGELFF	TGTGCCAGCAGCTTGGCCGGGGTGGGTATCACCGGGGAGCTGTTTTTT
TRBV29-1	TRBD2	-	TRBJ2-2	CKGLASTGELFF	TGCAAGGGACTAGCCTCCACCGGGGAGCTGTTTTTT
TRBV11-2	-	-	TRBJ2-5	CASSSQGGKTQYF	TGTGCCAGCAGCTCCCAGGGCGGGAAGACCCAGTACTTC
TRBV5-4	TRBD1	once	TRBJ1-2	CASSLVRDSYGYTF	TGTGCCAGCAGCTTGGTCCGGGACAGCTATGGCTACACCTTC
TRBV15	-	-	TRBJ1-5	CATSRDYRINQPQHF	TGTGCCACCAGCAGAGATTACAGGATTAATCAGCCCCAGCATTTT
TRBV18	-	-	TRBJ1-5	CASSPEDGQPQHF	TGTGCCAGCTCACCAGAAGACGGACAGCCCCAGCATTTT
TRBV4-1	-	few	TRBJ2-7	CASSQEVRYEQYF	TGCGCCAGCAGCCAAGAAGTCCGGTACGAGCAGTACTTC
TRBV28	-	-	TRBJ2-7	CASSSGPSYEQYF	TGTGCCAGCAGTTCCGGACCGTCCTACGAGCAGTACTTC
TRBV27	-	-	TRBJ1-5	CASSPRQGNQPQHF	TGTGCCAGCAGTCCCCGACAGGGCAATCAGCCCCAGCATTTT
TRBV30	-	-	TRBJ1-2	CAWSVRSGIYGYTF	TGTGCCTGGAGTGTACGGTCAGGAATCTATGGCTACACCTTC
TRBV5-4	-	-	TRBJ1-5	CASSRGGSDQPQHF	TGTGCCAGCAGCCGTGGGGGGTCTGATCAGCCCCAGCATTTT
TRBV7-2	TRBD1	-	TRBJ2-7	CASSWGQGSNEQYF	TGTGCCAGCAGCTGGGGACAGGGTTCCAACGAGCAGTACTTC
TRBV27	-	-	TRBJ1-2	CASSSPGLYGYTF	TGTGCCAGCAGTTCCCCGGGACTATATGGCTACACCTTC
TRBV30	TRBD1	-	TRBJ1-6	CASKGASGGYYNSPLHF	TGTGCCTCCAAGGGGGCCTCCGGCGGATATTATAATTCACCCCTCCACTTT
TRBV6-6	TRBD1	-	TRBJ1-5	CASSYRGQDSNQPQHF	TGTGCCAGCAGTTACCGTGGACAGGATAGCAATCAGCCCCAGCATTTT
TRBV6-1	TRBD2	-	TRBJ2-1	CASSRLAGAREQFF	TGTGCCAGCAGTCGACTAGCGGGGGCCCGGGAGCAGTTCTTC
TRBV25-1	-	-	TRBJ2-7	CASSEGGAGSSYEQYF	TGTGCCAGCAGTGAAGGTGGGGCAGGAAGCTCCTACGAGCAGTACTTC
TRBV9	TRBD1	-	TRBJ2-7	CASSGTGGYEQYF	TGTGCCAGCAGCGGGACAGGGGGCTACGAGCAGTACTTC
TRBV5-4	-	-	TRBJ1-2	CASSLGGIYGYTF	TGTGCCAGCAGCTTGGGAGGGATCTATGGCTACACCTTC
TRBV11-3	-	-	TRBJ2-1	CASSVASRDEQFF	TGTGCCAGCAGCGTCGCCTCAAGGGATGAGCAGTTCTTC
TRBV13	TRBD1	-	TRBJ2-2	CASSSRRQGRTGELFF	TGTGCCAGCAGCTCCAGGAGACAGGGTCGCACCGGGGAGCTGTTTTTT
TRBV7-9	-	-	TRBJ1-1	CASSLVGGNTEAFF	TGTGCCAGCAGCTTAGTAGGGGGGAACACTGAAGCTTTCTTT
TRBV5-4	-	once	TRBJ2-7	CASSLIGEHEQYF	TGTGCCAGCAGCTTGATAGGGGAGCACGAGCAGTACTTC
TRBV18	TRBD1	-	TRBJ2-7	CASSPKRGLGYEQYF	TGTGCCAGCTCACCTAAGAGGGGGCTAGGGTACGAGCAGTACTTC
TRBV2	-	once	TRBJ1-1	CASRPRGPNTEAFF	TGTGCCAGCAGGCCCCGGGGCCCCAACACTGAAGCTTTCTTT
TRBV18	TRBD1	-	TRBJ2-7	CASSPRDSLEQYF	TGTGCCAGCTCACCCCGGGACAGTCTCGAGCAGTACTTC
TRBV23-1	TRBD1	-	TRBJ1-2	CASSQWDRDRKYNYGYTF	TGCGCCAGCAGTCAATGGGACCGGGACAGGAAATATAACTATGGCTACACCTTC
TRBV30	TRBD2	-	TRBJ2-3	CAWRLLNPGQLAASTDTQYF	TGTGCCTGGAGACTCCTCAACCCCGGCCAACTAGCGGCTAGCACAGATACGCAGTATTTT
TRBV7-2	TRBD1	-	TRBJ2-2	CASSLARTGVTGELFF	TGTGCCAGCAGCTTAGCGCGGACAGGGGTGACCGGGGAGCTGTTTTTT
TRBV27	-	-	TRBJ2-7	CASSFSGSSYEQYF	TGTGCCAGCAGTTTCTCCGGGAGCTCCTACGAGCAGTACTTC
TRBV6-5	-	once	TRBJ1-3	CASSRDGSSGNTIYF	TGTGCCAGCAGCAGAGACGGGAGCTCTGGAAACACCATATATTTT
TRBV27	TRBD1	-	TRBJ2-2	CASSSHRDRLSHTGELFF	TGTGCCAGCAGTTCACACCGGGACAGACTATCTCACACCGGGGAGCTGTTTTTT
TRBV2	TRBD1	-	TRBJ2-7	CASSTGVYEQYF	TGTGCCAGCTCCACAGGGGTTTACGAGCAGTACTTC